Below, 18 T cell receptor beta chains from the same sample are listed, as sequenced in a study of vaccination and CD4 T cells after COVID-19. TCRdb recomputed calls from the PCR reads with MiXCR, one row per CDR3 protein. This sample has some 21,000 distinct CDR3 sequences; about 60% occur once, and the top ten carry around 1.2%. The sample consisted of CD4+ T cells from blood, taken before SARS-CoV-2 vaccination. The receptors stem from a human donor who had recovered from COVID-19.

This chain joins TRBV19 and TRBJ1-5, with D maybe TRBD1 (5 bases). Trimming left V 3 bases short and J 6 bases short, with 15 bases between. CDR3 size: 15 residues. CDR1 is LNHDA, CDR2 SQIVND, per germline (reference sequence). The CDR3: CASSMSPGRGQPQHF. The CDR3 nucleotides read TGTGCCAGTAGTATGTCTCCGGGGCGGGGTCAGCCCCAGCATTTT.

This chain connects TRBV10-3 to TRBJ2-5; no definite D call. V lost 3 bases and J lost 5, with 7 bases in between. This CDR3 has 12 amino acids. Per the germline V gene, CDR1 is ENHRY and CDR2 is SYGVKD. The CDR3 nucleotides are TGTGCCATCAGTGAACGACGTGAGACCCAGTACTTC. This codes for CAISERRETQYF.

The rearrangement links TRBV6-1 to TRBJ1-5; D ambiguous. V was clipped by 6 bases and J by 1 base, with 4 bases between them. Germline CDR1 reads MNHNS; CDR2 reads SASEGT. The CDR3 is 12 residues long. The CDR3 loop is CASRGSNQPQHF. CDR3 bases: TGTGCCAGCAGGGGGAGCAATCAGCCCCAGCATTTT.

CDR3 in DNA: TGCAGTGCTAGAGGAGGGGGAGTGGTGAATGAGCAGTTCTTC. The encoded protein is CSARGGGVVNEQFF. The rearrangement links TRBV20-1 to TRBJ2-1; D might be TRBD1 (6 bases). In germline, CDR1 is DFQATT, CDR2 SNEGSKA (reference sequence). The CDR3 consists of 14 residues. With 1 base removed from V and 7 bases from J, the gap between germline ends came to 14 bases.

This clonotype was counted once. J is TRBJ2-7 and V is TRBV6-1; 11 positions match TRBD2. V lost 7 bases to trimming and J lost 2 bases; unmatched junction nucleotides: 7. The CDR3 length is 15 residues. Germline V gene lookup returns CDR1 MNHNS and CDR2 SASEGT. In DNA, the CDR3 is TGTGCCAGCACGGGGACTAGCGGATCTACCTACGAGCAGTACTTC. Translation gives CASTGTSGSTYEQYF.

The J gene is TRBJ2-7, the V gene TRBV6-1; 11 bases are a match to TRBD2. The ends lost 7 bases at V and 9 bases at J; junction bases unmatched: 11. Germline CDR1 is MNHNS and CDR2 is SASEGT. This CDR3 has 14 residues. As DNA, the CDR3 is TGTGCCAGCAATTTAGCGGGAGGGAGGCCTTTGCAGTACTTC. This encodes CASNLAGGRPLQYF.

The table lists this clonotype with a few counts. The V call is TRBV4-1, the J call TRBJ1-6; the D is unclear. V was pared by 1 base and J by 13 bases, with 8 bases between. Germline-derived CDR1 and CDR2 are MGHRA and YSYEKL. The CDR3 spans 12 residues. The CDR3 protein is CASSQGIWPLHF. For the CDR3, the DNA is TGCGCCAGCAGCCAAGGGATCTGGCCCCTCCACTTT.

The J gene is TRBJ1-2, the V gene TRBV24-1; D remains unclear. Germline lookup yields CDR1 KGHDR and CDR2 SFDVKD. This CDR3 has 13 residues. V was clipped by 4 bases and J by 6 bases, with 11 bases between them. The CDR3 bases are TGTGCCACCAGTGAGGACGGCCTGGATGGCTACACCTTC. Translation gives CATSEDGLDGYTF.

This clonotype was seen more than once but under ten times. CDR3 protein: CASSYSGTADSPLHF. The CDR3 DNA reads TGTGCCAGCAGTTACTCAGGGACAGCGGATTCACCCCTCCACTTT. The chain joins TRBV6-5 to TRBJ1-6, with 7 bases that match TRBD1. The length of the CDR3 is 15 residues. The germline gives CDR1 MNHEY, CDR2 SVGAGI. V lost 0 bases, J lost 8 bases, and 4 bases stayed unmatched.

The CDR3 loop is CSARPRGTNSPLHF. CDR3 bases: TGCAGTGCTAGACCCCGGGGGACCAATTCACCCCTCCACTTT. The chain employs TRBV20-1 and TRBJ1-6; the D gene is possibly TRBD1 (5 bases). V lost 2 bases and J 7 bases, leaving 12 bases between the germline ends. Germline CDR1 and CDR2: DFQATT and SNEGSKA (reference sequence). The CDR3 runs 14 residues.

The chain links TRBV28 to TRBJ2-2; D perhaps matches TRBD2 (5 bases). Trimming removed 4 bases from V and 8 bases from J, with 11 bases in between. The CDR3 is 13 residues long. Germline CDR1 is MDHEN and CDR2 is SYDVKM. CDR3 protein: CASSSPGKGELFF. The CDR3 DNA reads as TGTGCCAGCAGTTCCCCGGGGAAAGGGGAGCTGTTTTTT.

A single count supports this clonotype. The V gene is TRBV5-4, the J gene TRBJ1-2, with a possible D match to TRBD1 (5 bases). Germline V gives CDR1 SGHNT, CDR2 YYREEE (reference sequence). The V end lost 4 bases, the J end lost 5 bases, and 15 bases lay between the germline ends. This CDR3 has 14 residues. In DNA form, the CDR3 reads TGTGCCAGCAGCACGGGGAGGGACCGATATGGCTACACCTTC. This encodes CASSTGRDRYGYTF.

The CDR3 loop is CAISEYGHLNTEAFF. The CDR3 nucleotides read TGTGCCATCAGTGAATATGGACACCTGAACACTGAAGCTTTCTTT. The V call is TRBV10-3, the J call TRBJ1-1; perhaps TRBD1 as D (5 bases). V lost 3 bases to trimming and J lost 0 bases, with 11 bases between them. Germline V gene lookup returns CDR1 ENHRY and CDR2 SYGVKD. CDR3 length: 15 residues.

The CDR3 DNA reads TGTGCAAGTCGCCATGGACAAATGTATGGCTACACCTTC. It is translated as CASRHGQMYGYTF. V gene TRBV12-2 combines with J gene TRBJ1-2; the tabulated D call, TRBD1, remains unverified against the DNA. TRBV12-2 is given as a pseudogene. This CDR3 has 13 residues.

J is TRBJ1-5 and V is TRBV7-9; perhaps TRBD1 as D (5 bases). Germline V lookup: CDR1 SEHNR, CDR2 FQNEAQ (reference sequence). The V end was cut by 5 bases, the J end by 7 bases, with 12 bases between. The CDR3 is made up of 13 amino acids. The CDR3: CASSLTGEQPQHF. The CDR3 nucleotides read TGTGCCAGCAGCCTCACGGGGGAACAGCCCCAGCATTTT.

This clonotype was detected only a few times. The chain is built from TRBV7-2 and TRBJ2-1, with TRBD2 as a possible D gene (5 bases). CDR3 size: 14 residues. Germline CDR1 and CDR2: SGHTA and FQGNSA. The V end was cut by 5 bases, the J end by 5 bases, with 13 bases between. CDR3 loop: CASSAYRGNNEQFF. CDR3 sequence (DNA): TGTGCCAGCAGCGCCTACCGGGGTAACAATGAGCAGTTCTTC.

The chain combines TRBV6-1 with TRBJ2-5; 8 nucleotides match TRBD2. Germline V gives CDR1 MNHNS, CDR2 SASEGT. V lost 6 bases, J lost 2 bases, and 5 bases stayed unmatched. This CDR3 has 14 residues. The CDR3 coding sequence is TGTGCCAGCAGGGGGAGCGGGAGACAAGAGACCCAGTACTTC. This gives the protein CASRGSGRQETQYF.

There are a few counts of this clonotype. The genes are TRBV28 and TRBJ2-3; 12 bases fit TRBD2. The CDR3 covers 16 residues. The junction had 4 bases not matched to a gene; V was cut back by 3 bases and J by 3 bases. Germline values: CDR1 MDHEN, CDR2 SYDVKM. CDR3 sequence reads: CASSFTTSGRTDTQYF. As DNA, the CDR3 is TGTGCCAGCAGTTTCACTACTAGCGGGAGGACAGATACGCAGTATTTT.